These 3 T cell receptor beta chains were sequenced from one sample in a study of blood T cell repertoires in COVID-19. The method was immunoSEQ multiplex PCR; TCRdb's version includes in-frame clones alone and lacks a portion of them. This sample yields 200,000 to 300,000 clones, of which 86% are seen a single time; about 1.7% belongs to the top ten. Material for sequencing was PBMCs or T cells enriched from blood (not recorded which). The source is a man aged 35-49 years who had recovered from COVID-19.

This CDR3 is CASSQDWAGFQQPQHF. The CDR3 DNA follows: TGTGCCAGCAGCCAAGATTGGGCAGGGTTTCAGCAGCCCCAGCATTTT. The J gene is TRBJ1-5, the V gene TRBV4-2; tentative D call: TRBD1 (5 bases). The V and J ends lost 0 bases and 7 bases respectively, with 16 bases between them. CDR1 and CDR2 from the germline V gene are LGHNA and YNFKEQ. The CDR3 length is 16 residues.

The CDR3 region is CASSPSRAGKVSGANVLTF. DNA of the CDR3: TGTGCCAGCTCACCGTCCCGCGCAGGGAAGGTTTCTGGGGCCAACGTCCTGACTTTC. The chain employs TRBV18 and TRBJ2-6; D possibly corresponds to TRBD1 (5 bases). V lost 3 bases, J lost 1 base, and 19 bases lay in between. This CDR3 is built from 19 residues. CDR1 is KGHSH, CDR2 LQKENI, per germline.

This chain links TRBV27 with TRBJ2-2, with D tentatively TRBD2 (6 bases). The germline V gene has CDR1 MNHEY and CDR2 SMNVEV (reference sequence). CDR3 size: 15 residues. The ends were cut back, 3 bases at V and 4 bases at J, with 12 bases in the middle. The DNA of the CDR3 is TGTGCCAGCAGTTTGTGGAGGGATGGCACCGGGGAGCTGTTTTTT. Translated: CASSLWRDGTGELFF.